The 31 T cell receptor beta chains below all came from one sample that was sequenced in a study of cytomegalovirus exposure and HLA in healthy donors. The PCR was carried out with 60 Vbeta primers and 13 Jbeta primers. The method was immunoSEQ multiplex PCR; TCRdb's version includes in-frame clones alone and lacks a portion of them. Of around 100,000 clones listed, over 60% are singletons. The sample comprised PBMCs. The origin of the receptors is a woman aged 30 to 39 in good health and CMV-seronegative.

This clone was counted between two and nine times. The rearrangement links TRBV2 to TRBJ2-5; 11 bases line up with TRBD1. Germline CDR1 is SNHLY and CDR2 is FYNNEI. With V trimmed by 6 bases and J by 5 bases, 5 bases remained unmatched. The CDR3 loop spans 14 amino acids. The DNA for the CDR3 is TGTGCCAGCAGGGGACAGGGGGTAACGGAGACCCAGTACTTC. This sequence encodes CASRGQGVTETQYF.

The chain links TRBV4-2 to TRBJ1-5; D uncertain. Per the germline V gene, CDR1 is LGHNA and CDR2 is YNFKEQ. V was shortened by 1 base and J by 1 base, with 8 bases between the two germline ends. The CDR3 is 15 residues long. The CDR3 spells CASSQATNSNQPQHF. CDR3 nucleotide sequence: TGTGCCAGCAGCCAAGCGACAAACAGCAATCAGCCCCAGCATTTT.

This clone was observed a handful of times. The chain combines TRBV30 with TRBJ2-1; 12 bases align to TRBD2. Germline-derived CDR1 and CDR2 are GTSNPN and SVGIG (reference sequence). V lost 1 base and J lost 8; bases outside the gene matches: 3. This CDR3 is built from 14 residues. The CDR3 spells CAWSALAGGDEQFF. Written as DNA, the CDR3 is TGTGCCTGGAGTGCACTAGCGGGAGGTGATGAGCAGTTCTTC.

The chain uses TRBV9 and TRBJ2-2; TRBD2 matches at 11 bases. Germline V CDR1 and CDR2: SGDLS, YYNGEE. The CDR3 consists of 16 residues. V trimming: 3 bases; J trimming: 7 bases; junction bases outside the gene matches: 8. The chain's CDR3 is CASSAMSSGRSGELFF. CDR3 coding DNA: TGTGCCAGCAGCGCAATGTCTAGCGGGAGGAGCGGGGAGCTGTTTTTT.

The rearrangement uses TRBV4-1 and TRBJ1-4, with 7 bases matching TRBD1. CDR1 is MGHRA and CDR2 is YSYEKL in the germline V gene. With V trimmed by 1 base and J by 8 bases, 7 bases remained unmatched. The CDR3 contains 15 residues. The chain's CDR3 is CASSQAPSQGEKLFF. The CDR3 DNA follows: TGCGCCAGCAGCCAAGCACCCTCACAGGGGGAAAAACTGTTTTTT.

The chain joins TRBV28 to TRBJ2-7, with a weak D call TRBD2 (6 bases). Trimming removed 6 bases from V and 1 base from J, with 19 bases in between. This CDR3 has 16 residues. Germline assignment: CDR1 MDHEN and CDR2 SYDVKM. DNA of the CDR3: TGTGCCAGCAGGCCTCCCGGGACTTCTCCTTCCTACGAGCAGTACTTC. Its protein product is CASRPPGTSPSYEQYF.

This clone occurred once. J is TRBJ2-7 and V is TRBV5-1; a possible D gene is TRBD2 (6 bases). V shed 4 bases and J shed 4 bases, with 15 bases lying between them. Germline V gives CDR1 SGHRS, CDR2 YFSETQ. There are 14 residues in the CDR3. CDR3 loop: CASSAAGKRYEQYF. CDR3 sequence (DNA): TGCGCCAGCAGCGCCGCGGGGAAACGGTACGAGCAGTACTTC.

The chain uses TRBV4-1 and TRBJ1-2; 7 nucleotides align to TRBD1. This CDR3 comprises 14 residues. Trimming removed 4 bases from V and 4 bases from J; junction bases left unmatched: 6. CDR1 and CDR2 (germline): MGHRA, YSYEKL. The CDR3 bases are TGCGCCAGCAGCCTCCCCGGGACAGTCTATGGCTACACCTTC. This translates into CASSLPGTVYGYTF.

This clone was observed a handful of times. The CDR3 region is CASSPYLGEVTEAFF. CDR3 DNA: TGTGCCAGCAGCCCCTATTTGGGGGAGGTGACTGAAGCTTTCTTT. The rearrangement links TRBV16 to TRBJ1-1; tentatively, D is TRBD1 (5 bases). The CDR3 contains 15 residues. Trimming pared 4 bases from V and 5 bases from J, leaving 17 bases between. CDR1 and CDR2 (germline): KGHSY, FQNENV.

The genes are TRBV7-2 and TRBJ2-7; TRBD2 matches 8 bases. Looked up from germline, CDR1 is SGHTA and CDR2 is FQGNSA. V lost 5 bases, J lost 7 bases, and 19 bases stayed unmatched. The CDR3 extends over 17 amino acids. The DNA of the CDR3 is TGTGCCAGCAGCCCCACCGATTATCGGGAGGGCCTTCGGGAGCAGTACTTC. It encodes CASSPTDYREGLREQYF.

The chain is built from TRBV27 and TRBJ2-1; 9 bases fit TRBD1. The CDR3 spans 16 residues. J gave up 3 bases and V 5 bases, and 8 bases lay outside the gene matches. Germline values: CDR1 MNHEY, CDR2 SMNVEV (reference sequence). The CDR3 sequence: CASSTRQGVSYNEQFF. In nucleotides, the CDR3 is TGTGCCAGCAGTACCCGACAGGGGGTGAGCTACAATGAGCAGTTCTTC.

V usage is TRBV6-4 and J usage is TRBJ2-7; 9 bases line up with TRBD2. V trimming: 9 bases; J trimming: 5 bases; junction bases outside the gene matches: 11. This CDR3 is built from 14 residues. Germline loops: CDR1 MRHNA, CDR2 SNTAGT. The CDR3 coding sequence is TGTGCCAGATCAGCGGCGGGGGGGGTTCACGAGCAGTACTTC. Its protein product is CARSAAGGVHEQYF.

The chain uses TRBV19 and TRBJ1-5, with D uncertain. Germline V gives CDR1 LNHDA, CDR2 SQIVND (reference sequence). V dropped 3 bases and J dropped 2 bases, with 11 bases sitting between them. This CDR3 has 15 residues. The CDR3 sequence: CASSIRWARNQPQHF. The CDR3, as DNA: TGTGCCAGTAGTATTCGGTGGGCTCGCAATCAGCCCCAGCATTTT.

This clone was counted between two and nine times. The chain combines TRBV2 with TRBJ2-7; 7 bases are shared with TRBD1. Trimming at V came to 6 bases and at J to 2 bases, leaving 7 bases not matched to a gene. From germline, CDR1 is SNHLY and CDR2 FYNNEI. There are 14 residues in the CDR3. The CDR3 nucleotides read TGTGCCAGCAGCAGCTACGGACAGGCCTACGAGCAGTACTTC. Amino acids: CASSSYGQAYEQYF.

This clone has a handful of counts. The chain uses TRBV6-5 and TRBJ1-1; no firm D call. Trimming cost V 5 bases and J 0 bases, with 10 bases left between them. The CDR3 covers 14 residues. The germline V gene encodes CDR1 MNHEY and CDR2 SVGAGI. In DNA form, the CDR3 reads TGTGCCAGCAGTGAAACCTACCTGAACACTGAAGCTTTCTTT. Its translation: CASSETYLNTEAFF.

Here the CDR3 reads CASSSLAGVRNTGELFF. The CDR3 nucleotides read TGTGCCAGCAGCTCCCTAGCGGGTGTTAGGAACACCGGGGAGCTGTTTTTT. The rearrangement links TRBV28 to TRBJ2-2; 8 nucleotides line up with TRBD2. The J segment lost 1 base and the V segment lost 6 bases, leaving 10 bases of the junction unmatched. The CDR3 runs to 17 residues. Germline V gene sequence: CDR1 MDHEN, CDR2 SYDVKM. The whole variable domain, remainder taken from reference TRBV28 and TRBJ2-2, is DVKVTQSSRYLVKRTGEKVFLECVQDMDHENMFWYRQDPGLGLRLIYFSYDVKMKEKGDIPEGYSVSREKKERFSLILESASTNQTSMYLCASSSLAGVRNTGELFFGEGSRLTVL.

This clone was seen a single time. The chain couples TRBV7-9 to TRBJ2-5; D gene ambiguous. With the DNA end fitting TRBJ2-7 better, the J assignment may be wrong. Germline V CDR1 and CDR2: SEHNR, FQNEAQ (reference sequence). CDR3 length: 15 residues. CDR3 coding DNA: TGTGCCAGCAGCTCCGGCCCGTCTAGTTTAGACGAGCAGTACTTC. It yields the protein CASSSGPSSLDEQYF.

The V and J genes are TRBV6-1 and TRBJ1-1; TRBD1 agrees at 12 bases. There are 13 residues in the CDR3. V shed 7 bases and J 7 bases; nucleotides not matched to a gene: 4. CDR1 MNHNS and CDR2 SASEGT come from the germline V gene. CDR3 amino acids: CASTGTGGCEAFF. CDR3 bases: TGTGCCAGCACCGGGACAGGGGGCTGTGAAGCTTTCTTT.

The J gene is TRBJ1-1, the V gene TRBV10-3; D remains unclear. Per germline, CDR1 ENHRY and CDR2 SYGVKD. The CDR3 is 12 residues long. Trimming stripped 4 bases from V and 6 bases from J, with 9 bases between. The CDR3 protein is CAISAADSEAFF. The DNA of the CDR3 is TGTGCCATCAGTGCCGCAGATTCTGAAGCTTTCTTT.

This clone was detected once. The V and J genes are TRBV19 and TRBJ2-7, with 9 bases identical to TRBD1. The CDR3 runs 16 residues. Germline CDR1 reads LNHDA; CDR2 reads SQIVND (reference sequence). V lost 5 bases and J lost 5; bases outside the gene matches: 13. CDR3 nucleotides: TGTGCCAGTAGTTTTACGACCGGGACAGGGTTCAACGAGCAGTACTTC. Protein: CASSFTTGTGFNEQYF.

The chain carries TRBV7-2 and TRBJ1-3; the match to TRBD1 covers 8 bases. Germline assignment: CDR1 SGHTA and CDR2 FQGNSA. J lost 3 bases, V lost 1 base, and 2 bases had no gene match. This CDR3 spans 15 amino acids. CDR3 DNA sequence: TGTGCCAGCAGCTTAGTCGGGACAGGTGGAAACACCATATATTTT. As protein: CASSLVGTGGNTIYF.

The chain has TRBV6-1 and TRBJ2-5; D is possibly TRBD2 (6 bases). CDR3 length: 13 residues. CDR1 and CDR2 from the germline V gene are MNHNS and SASEGT. V lost 3 bases and J lost 6, with 11 bases in between. The CDR3 sequence is CASSDRGLKTQYF. CDR3 DNA sequence: TGTGCCAGCAGTGATCGGGGGTTGAAGACCCAGTACTTC.

This clone occurred once. The J gene is TRBJ2-1, the V gene TRBV5-1, with a tentative D call TRBD1 (5 bases). The CDR3 loop spans 13 amino acids. V was trimmed by 0 bases and J by 7 bases, leaving 8 bases between them. The germline gives CDR1 SGHRS, CDR2 YFSETQ. CDR3 bases: TGCGCCAGCAGCTTGGGAAGGGGAAATGAGCAGTTCTTC. Its translation is CASSLGRGNEQFF.

V gene TRBV28 combines with J gene TRBJ2-7, with 7 nucleotides matching TRBD1. The CDR3 covers 15 residues. Germline lookup yields CDR1 MDHEN and CDR2 SYDVKM. Trimming cost V 2 bases and J 1 base; bases outside gene matches: 5. The CDR3 reads CASSLVPGQSYEQYF. The CDR3, as DNA: TGTGCCAGCAGTTTAGTACCGGGACAGTCCTACGAGCAGTACTTC.

The genes are TRBV6-6 and TRBJ2-1; D gene unclear. This CDR3 has 11 amino acids. Germline V CDR1 and CDR2: MNHNY, SVGAGI (reference sequence). V was trimmed by 5 bases and J by 9 bases, leaving 8 bases between them. The CDR3 region has the DNA TGTGCCAGCAGTAAAGAACTTGAGCAGTTCTTC. It codes for CASSKELEQFF.

As regards this clone: A read error may account for a junction end that differs from germline. The chain uses TRBV5-6 and TRBJ2-1, with TRBD2 matching 11 bases. The CDR3 length is 15 residues. Germline V gives CDR1 SGHDT, CDR2 YYEEEE. CDR3: CASSFGLAGESWLVF. The CDR3 DNA follows: TGTGCCAGCAGCTTTGGACTAGCGGGCGAGAGTTGGTTGGTCTTC.

In its sample, this clone was seen a few times. J is TRBJ2-4 and V is TRBV19, with TRBD2 matching over 14 bases. V shed 5 bases, J shed 4 bases, and the junction held 4 bases outside the gene matches. The CDR3 has 16 amino acids. Germline loops: CDR1 LNHDA, CDR2 SQIVND (reference sequence). In nucleotides, the CDR3 is TGTGCCAGTAGTCCTGGGACTAGCGGGGGTAAAAACATTCAGTACTTC. Translating it yields CASSPGTSGGKNIQYF. Full variable domain (remainder filled in from reference TRBV19 and TRBJ2-4): DGGITQSPKYLFRKEGQNVTLSCEQNLNHDAMYWYRQDPGQGLRLIYYSQIVNDFQKGDIAEGYSVSREKKESFPLTVTSAQKNPTAFYLCASSPGTSGGKNIQYFGAGTRLSVL.

This clone was counted a few times. V and J are TRBV7-2 and TRBJ2-1; 7 bases fit TRBD2. Per germline, CDR1 SGHTA and CDR2 FQGNSA. This CDR3 contains 14 residues. Trimming took 3 bases from V and 2 from J; bases not matched to a gene: 1. The CDR3 nucleotides read TGTGCCAGCAGCTTTAGCGGGCCCTACAATGAGCAGTTCTTC. Its protein product is CASSFSGPYNEQFF. The whole variable domain, remainder taken from reference TRBV7-2 and TRBJ2-1, is GAGVSQSPSNKVTEKGKDVELRCDPISGHTALYWYRQSLGQGLEFLIYFQGNSAPDKSGLPSDRFSAERTGGSVSTLTIQRTQQEDSAVYLCASSFSGPYNEQFFGPGTRLTVL.

The chain employs TRBV4-3 and TRBJ2-5, with TRBD2 matching 9 bases. V dropped 4 bases and J dropped 2; count of bases not matched to a gene: 11. Germline CDR1 and CDR2: LGHNA and YSLEER. This CDR3 region has 17 residues. The CDR3 coding sequence is TGCGCCAGCAGCCGGAAGACTAGCGGAGGTGGACAAGAGACCCAGTACTTC. Encoded protein: CASSRKTSGGGQETQYF.

The gene calls are TRBV28 and TRBJ1-5; the D is unclear. The CDR3 runs to 12 residues. Trimming removed 7 bases from V and 4 bases from J, with 8 bases in between. CDR1 MDHEN and CDR2 SYDVKM come from the germline V gene. CDR3 amino acids: CASKSTNQPQHF. CDR3 sequence (DNA): TGTGCCAGCAAGAGTACGAATCAGCCCCAGCATTTT.

This clone occurred once. This chain uses TRBV7-9 with TRBJ1-2, with 7 bases lining up with TRBD1. Germline trimming cut 5 bases from V and 4 bases from J; bases unmatched to any gene: 10. The CDR3 spans 15 residues. Germline CDR1 reads SEHNR; CDR2 reads FQNEAQ (reference sequence). In nucleotides, the CDR3 is TGTGCCAGCAGCCCAGACCCAGGGACAGCCTATGGCTACACCTTC. It is translated as CASSPDPGTAYGYTF.